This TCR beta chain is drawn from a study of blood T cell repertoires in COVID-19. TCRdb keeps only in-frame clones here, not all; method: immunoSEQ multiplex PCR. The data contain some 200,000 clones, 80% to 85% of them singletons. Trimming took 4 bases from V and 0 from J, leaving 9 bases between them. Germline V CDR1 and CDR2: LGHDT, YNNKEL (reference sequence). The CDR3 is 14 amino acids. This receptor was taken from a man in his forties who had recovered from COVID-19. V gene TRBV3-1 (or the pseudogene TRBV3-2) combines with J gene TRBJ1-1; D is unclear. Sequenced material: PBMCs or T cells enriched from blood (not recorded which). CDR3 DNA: TGTGCCAGCAGCCGGGAGCTGATGAACACTGAAGCTTTCTTT. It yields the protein CASSRELMNTEAFF.